This T cell receptor (beta chain) was identified in a study of tumor-infiltrating lymphocytes in primary liver carcinoma. Study findings and constraints: All five tumor regions shared only about 8-25% of top clones.

Starting material for RNA and DNA co-extraction consisted of roughly 19-34 mg of unsorted bulk tissue. Enrolled patients were chronically infected with HBV and treatment-naive. Remarks on this clonotype: Its antigen is unidentified. Relative to the germline gene, one junction end is altered; a read error may explain this.

The CDR3 runs 17 residues. Germline V CDR1 and CDR2: LGHNA, YSLEER. With a constant-region primer, TCR beta cDNA was made from about 0.5 ug of total RNA. Generation of the TCR beta libraries relied on three nested multiplex PCR rounds using slightly modified ARM-PCR. Both of the initial two PCR rounds ran for 10 cycles and employed TRBV1-TRBV30 forward primers alongside a C-beta reverse primer. In TCRdb, the multiplex PCR reads were re-called with MiXCR into one record per CDR3 protein. The table records 50,000 or so distinct CDR3 sequences, roughly 80% of them present only once. The V and J genes are TRBV4-3 and TRBJ2-5, with 7 bases aligning to TRBD2. This sequence originates from a man aged 35 to 55 with primary liver carcinoma and hepatitis B virus infection. Sequenced: liver tumor tissue from sampling region 5. Subset specified: tumor region T5, tumor centre. The CDR3 loop reads CASSQAASGRTDETKYF. CDR3 bases: TGCGCCAGCAGCCAAGCGGCTAGCGGAAGGACTGATGAGACCAAGTACTTC.